This TCR beta chain was obtained from a study of T cells in Graves' hyperthyroidism and ophthalmopathy. RNA transcripts gave rise to amplified TCR beta CDR3 regions. The HTBI set primed first-round TCR CDR3 RT-PCR. TCRdb used MiXCR to reprocess the multiplex PCR reads, holding one entry per CDR3 protein. The sample consists of roughly 380,000 distinct CDR3 sequences, roughly 13% of them appearing once. In this sample, this clonotype turned up many times. Its target is unknown. V lost 0 bases and J lost 3; bases outside the gene matches: 10. Germline CDR1 and CDR2: MNHNS and SASEGT. The CDR3 spans 17 residues. Points from the study as a whole: Stable hyperthyroidism and ophthalmopathy were separated using 13 V-J signatures.

V and J are TRBV6-1 and TRBJ2-7; 8 bases match TRBD2. This sequence originates from a woman aged 18-29 years with Graves' hyperthyroidism. Sequenced input: blood. CDR3 protein: CASSEALLAGGLYEQYF. As DNA, the CDR3 is TGTGCCAGCAGTGAAGCGCTTCTCGCGGGAGGCCTCTACGAGCAGTACTTC.